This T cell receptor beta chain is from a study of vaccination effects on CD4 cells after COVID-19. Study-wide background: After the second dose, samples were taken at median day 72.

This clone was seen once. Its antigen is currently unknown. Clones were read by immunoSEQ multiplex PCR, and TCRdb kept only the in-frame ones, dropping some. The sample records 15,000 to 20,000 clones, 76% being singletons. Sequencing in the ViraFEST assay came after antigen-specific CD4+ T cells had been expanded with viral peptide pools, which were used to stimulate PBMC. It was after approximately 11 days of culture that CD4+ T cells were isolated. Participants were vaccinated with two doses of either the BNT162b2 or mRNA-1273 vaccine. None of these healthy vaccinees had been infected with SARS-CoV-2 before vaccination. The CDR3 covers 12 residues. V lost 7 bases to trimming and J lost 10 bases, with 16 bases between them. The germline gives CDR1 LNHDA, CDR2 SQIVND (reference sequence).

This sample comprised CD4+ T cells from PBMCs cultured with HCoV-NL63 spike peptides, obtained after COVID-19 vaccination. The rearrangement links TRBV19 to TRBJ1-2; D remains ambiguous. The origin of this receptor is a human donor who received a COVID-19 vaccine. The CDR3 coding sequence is TGTGCCAGTACCAAGGACGGTCGACCCTACACCTTC. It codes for CASTKDGRPYTF.